This T cell receptor beta chain was sequenced during a study of blood T cell repertoires in COVID-19. Study overall: Both acute and convalescent COVID-19 samples were obtained from the United States, Italy and Spain. Sources were T cells, B-cell-depleted T cells, or PBMCs; the material itself was cDNA or gDNA.

The study assigned cohorts using participant-reported clinical history. Assay: immunoSEQ multiplex PCR; the TCRdb copy retains only in-frame clones and omits some. The profile shows approximately 160,000 clones, roughly nine tenths of them singletons. V lost 5 bases and J lost 4, with 15 bases in between. Germline CDR1 is MDHEN and CDR2 is SYDVKM. The CDR3 is 15 residues long. J is TRBJ2-1 and V is TRBV28; D is perhaps TRBD1 (6 bases). Material for sequencing was PBMCs or T cells enriched from blood (not recorded which). This receptor was identified in a woman aged 50 to 65 who had recovered from COVID-19. CDR3: CASSQRTALYNEQFF. The CDR3 DNA is TGTGCCAGCAGTCAGCGGACAGCCTTATACAATGAGCAGTTCTTC.